There are a few counts of the clone carrying this T cell receptor beta chain. Its antigen remains unidentified. These data belong to a study of T-cell reconstitution after alpha-beta-depleted transplantation in children. Broader study findings: Several patients had high TCRbeta diversity at day 60; it came from surviving recipient T cells and thymic progenitors. Newly made T cells mostly supplied T-cell counts and diversity one year after transplant. By about two months after transplant, alpha-beta T cells reportedly arose from several hundred graft clones that had expanded.

The library targeted TCRbeta and was prepared with unique molecular identifiers. TCRdb redid the calling of the PCR reads with MiXCR, one entry per CDR3 protein. The data show some 830,000 distinct CDR3 sequences, roughly 16% seen once. The germline V gene has CDR1 MNHEY and CDR2 SVGAGI. V lost 0 bases and J lost 4, with 9 bases in between. This CDR3 contains 15 residues. This clonotype was obtained from a male patient aged 10 to 17 who had a stem cell transplant for acute lymphoblastic leukemia, so the T cells may come from the graft donor. The source was PBMCs, mostly from graft donor cells, collected 360 days after TCRalphabeta/CD19-depleted stem cell transplant. The V call is TRBV6-5, the J call TRBJ1-4; D unclear. Here the CDR3 DNA reads TGTGCCAGCAGTTACTCGGGCCGCCTTAATGAAAAACTGTTTTTT. Translated, it gives CASSYSGRLNEKLFF.